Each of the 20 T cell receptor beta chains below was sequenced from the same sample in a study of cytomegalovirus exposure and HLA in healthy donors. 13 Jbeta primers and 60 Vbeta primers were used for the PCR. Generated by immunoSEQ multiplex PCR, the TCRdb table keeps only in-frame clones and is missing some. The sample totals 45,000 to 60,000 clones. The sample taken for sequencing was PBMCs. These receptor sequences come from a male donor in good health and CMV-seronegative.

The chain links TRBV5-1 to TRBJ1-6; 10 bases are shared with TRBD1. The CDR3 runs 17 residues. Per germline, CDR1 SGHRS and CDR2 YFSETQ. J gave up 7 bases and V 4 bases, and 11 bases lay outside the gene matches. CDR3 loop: CASSVATGGLGNSPLHF. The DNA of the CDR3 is TGCGCCAGCAGCGTGGCGACAGGGGGCTTGGGGAATTCACCCCTCCACTTT.

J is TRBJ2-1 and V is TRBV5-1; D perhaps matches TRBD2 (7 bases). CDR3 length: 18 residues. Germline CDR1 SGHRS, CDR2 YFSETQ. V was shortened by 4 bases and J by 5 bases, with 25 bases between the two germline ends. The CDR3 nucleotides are TGCGCCAGCAGCCAGTTTGGGGGGGGGCTCCTCTACGACAATGAGCAGTTCTTC. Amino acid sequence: CASSQFGGGLLYDNEQFF.

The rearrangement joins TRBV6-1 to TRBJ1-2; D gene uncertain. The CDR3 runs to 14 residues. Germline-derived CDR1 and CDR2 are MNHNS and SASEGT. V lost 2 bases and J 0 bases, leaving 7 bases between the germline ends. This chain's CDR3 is CASSESKANYGYTF. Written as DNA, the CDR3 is TGTGCCAGCAGTGAATCTAAAGCTAACTATGGCTACACCTTC.

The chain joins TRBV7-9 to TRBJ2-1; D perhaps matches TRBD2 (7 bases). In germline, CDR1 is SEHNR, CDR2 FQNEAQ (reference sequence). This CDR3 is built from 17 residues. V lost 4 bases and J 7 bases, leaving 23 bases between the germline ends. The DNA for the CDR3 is TGTGCCAGCAGCTCTCCCCTCCGGGAAAGGGGGGGGAATGAGCAGTTCTTC. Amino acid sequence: CASSSPLRERGGNEQFF.

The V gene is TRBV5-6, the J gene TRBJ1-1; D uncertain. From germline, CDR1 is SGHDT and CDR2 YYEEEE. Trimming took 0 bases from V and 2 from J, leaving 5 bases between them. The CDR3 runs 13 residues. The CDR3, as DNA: TGTGCCAGCAGCTTGGTTCGTAACACTGAAGCTTTCTTT. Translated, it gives CASSLVRNTEAFF.

CDR3: CASSHRNVEVSPLHF. DNA of the CDR3: TGTGCCAGCAGCCACCGAAACGTCGAGGTATCACCCCTCCACTTT. The rearrangement uses TRBV7-2 and TRBJ1-6; D is ambiguous. This CDR3 has 15 amino acids. CDR1 is SGHTA, CDR2 FQGNSA, per germline. V dropped 5 bases and J dropped 10 bases, with 18 bases sitting between them. The full variable domain, its missing parts supplied by reference TRBV7-2 and TRBJ1-6, is GAGVSQSPSNKVTEKGKDVELRCDPISGHTALYWYRQSLGQGLEFLIYFQGNSAPDKSGLPSDRFSAERTGGSVSTLTIQRTQQEDSAVYLCASSHRNVEVSPLHFGNGTRLTVT.

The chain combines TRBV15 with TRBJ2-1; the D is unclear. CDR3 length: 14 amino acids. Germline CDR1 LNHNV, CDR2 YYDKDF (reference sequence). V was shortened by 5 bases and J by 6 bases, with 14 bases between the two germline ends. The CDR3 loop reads CATSFPENFNEQFF. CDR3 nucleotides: TGTGCCACCAGCTTCCCCGAGAACTTCAATGAGCAGTTCTTC. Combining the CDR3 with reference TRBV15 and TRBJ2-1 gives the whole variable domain DAMVIQNPRYQVTQFGKPVTLSCSQTLNHNVMYWYQQKSSQAPKLLFHYYDKDFNNEADTPDNFQSRRPNTSFCFLDIRSPGLGDTAMYLCATSFPENFNEQFFGPGTRLTVL.

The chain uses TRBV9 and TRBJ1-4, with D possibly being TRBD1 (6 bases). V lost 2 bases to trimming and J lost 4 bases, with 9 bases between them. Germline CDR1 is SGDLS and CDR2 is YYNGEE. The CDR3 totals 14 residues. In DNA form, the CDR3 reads TGTGCCAGCAGCGTCAGGGGCAGTAATGAAAAACTGTTTTTT. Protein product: CASSVRGSNEKLFF. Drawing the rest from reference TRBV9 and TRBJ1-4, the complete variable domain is DSGVTQTPKHLITATGQRVTLRCSPRSGDLSVYWYQQSLDQGLQFLIQYYNGEERAKGNILERFSAQQFPDLHSELNLSSLELGDSALYFCASSVRGSNEKLFFGSGTQLSVL.

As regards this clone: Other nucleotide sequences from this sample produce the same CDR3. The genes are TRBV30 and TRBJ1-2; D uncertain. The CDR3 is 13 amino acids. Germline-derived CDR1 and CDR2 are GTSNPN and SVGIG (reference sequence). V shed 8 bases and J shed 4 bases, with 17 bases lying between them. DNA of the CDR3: TGTGCCCACGGTGGAAGACTCTTCTATGGCTACACCTTC. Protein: CAHGGRLFYGYTF. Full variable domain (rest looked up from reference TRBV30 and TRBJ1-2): SQTIHQWPATLVQPVGSPLSLECTVEGTSNPNLYWYRQAAGRGLQLLFYSVGIGQISSEVPQNLSASRPQDRQFILSSKKLLLSDSGFYLCAHGGRLFYGYTFGSGTRLTVV.

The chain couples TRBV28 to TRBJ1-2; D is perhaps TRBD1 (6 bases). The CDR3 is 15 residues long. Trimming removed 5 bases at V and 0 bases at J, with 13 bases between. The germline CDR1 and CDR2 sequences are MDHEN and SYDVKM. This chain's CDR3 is CASSAQTGANYGYTF. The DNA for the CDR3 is TGTGCCAGCAGTGCCCAGACAGGAGCTAACTATGGCTACACCTTC.

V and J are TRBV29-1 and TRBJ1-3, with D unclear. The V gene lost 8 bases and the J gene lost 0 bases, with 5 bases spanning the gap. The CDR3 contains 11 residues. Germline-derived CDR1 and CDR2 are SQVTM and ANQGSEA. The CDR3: CSLSSGNTIYF. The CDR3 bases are TGCAGCCTAAGCTCTGGAAACACCATATATTTT.

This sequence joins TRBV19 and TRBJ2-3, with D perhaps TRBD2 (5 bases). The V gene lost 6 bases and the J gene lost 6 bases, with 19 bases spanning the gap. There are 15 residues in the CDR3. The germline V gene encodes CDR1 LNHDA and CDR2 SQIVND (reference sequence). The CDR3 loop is CASRSHRSGSDTQYF. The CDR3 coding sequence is TGTGCCAGTAGGAGCCATCGATCGGGGTCGGATACGCAGTATTTT.

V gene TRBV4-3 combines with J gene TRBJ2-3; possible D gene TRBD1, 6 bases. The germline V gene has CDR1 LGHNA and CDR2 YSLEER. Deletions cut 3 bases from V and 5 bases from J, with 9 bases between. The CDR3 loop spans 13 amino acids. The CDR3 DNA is TGCGCCAGCAGCCAGTACAGGGAAGATACGCAGTATTTT. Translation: CASSQYREDTQYF.

The CDR3 region has the DNA TGTGCCAGCTCCCATTCCTACGAGCAGTACTTC. Amino acids: CASSHSYEQYF. V is TRBV18 and J is TRBJ2-7; no clear D gene. The germline CDR1 and CDR2 sequences are KGHSH and LQKENI. This CDR3 has 11 amino acids. Deletions cut 6 bases from V and 1 base from J, with 4 bases between.

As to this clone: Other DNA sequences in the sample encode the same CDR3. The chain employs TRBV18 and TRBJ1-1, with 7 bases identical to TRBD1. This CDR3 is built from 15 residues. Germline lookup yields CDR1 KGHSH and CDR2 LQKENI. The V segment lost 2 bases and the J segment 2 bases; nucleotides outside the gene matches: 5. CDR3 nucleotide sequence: TGTGCCAGCTCACCAGATTACAGGGGCAACACTGAAGCTTTCTTT. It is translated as CASSPDYRGNTEAFF. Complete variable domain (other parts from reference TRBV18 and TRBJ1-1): NAGVMQNPRHLVRRRGQEARLRCSPMKGHSHVYWYRQLPEEGLKFMVYLQKENIIDESGMPKERFSAEFPKEGPSILRIQQVVRGDSAAYFCASSPDYRGNTEAFFGQGTRLTVV.

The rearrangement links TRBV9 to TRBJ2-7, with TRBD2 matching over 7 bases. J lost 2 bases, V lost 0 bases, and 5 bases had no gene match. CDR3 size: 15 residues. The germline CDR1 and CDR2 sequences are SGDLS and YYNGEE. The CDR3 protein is CASSVDPSGAYEQYF. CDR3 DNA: TGTGCCAGCAGCGTAGACCCTAGCGGTGCCTACGAGCAGTACTTC.

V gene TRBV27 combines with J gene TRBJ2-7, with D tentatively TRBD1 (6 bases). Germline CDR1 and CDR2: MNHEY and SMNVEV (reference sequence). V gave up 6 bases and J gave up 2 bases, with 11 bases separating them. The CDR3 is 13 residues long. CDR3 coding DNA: TGTGCCAGCAGCAACAGGGCTCCCTACGAGCAGTACTTC. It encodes CASSNRAPYEQYF.

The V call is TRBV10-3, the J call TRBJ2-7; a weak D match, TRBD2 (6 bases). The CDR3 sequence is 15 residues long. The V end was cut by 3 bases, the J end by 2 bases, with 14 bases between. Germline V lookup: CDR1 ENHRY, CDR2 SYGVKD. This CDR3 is CAISDPGDRAYEQYF. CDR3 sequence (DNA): TGTGCCATCAGTGACCCGGGAGATAGGGCCTACGAGCAGTACTTC.

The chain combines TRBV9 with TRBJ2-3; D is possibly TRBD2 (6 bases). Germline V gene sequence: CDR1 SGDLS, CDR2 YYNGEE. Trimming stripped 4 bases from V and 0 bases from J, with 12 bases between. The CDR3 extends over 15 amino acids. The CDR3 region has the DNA TGTGCCAGCAGCTTTAGCGGAACTAGCACAGATACGCAGTATTTT. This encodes CASSFSGTSTDTQYF. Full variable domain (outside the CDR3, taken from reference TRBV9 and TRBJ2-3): DSGVTQTPKHLITATGQRVTLRCSPRSGDLSVYWYQQSLDQGLQFLIQYYNGEERAKGNILERFSAQQFPDLHSELNLSSLELGDSALYFCASSFSGTSTDTQYFGPGTRLTVL.

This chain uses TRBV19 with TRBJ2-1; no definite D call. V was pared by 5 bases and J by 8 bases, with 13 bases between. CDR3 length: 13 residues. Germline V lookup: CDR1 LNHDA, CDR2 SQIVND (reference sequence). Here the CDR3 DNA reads TGTGCCAGTAGTGCTTTTCGCGGCTATGAGCAGTTCTTC. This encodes CASSAFRGYEQFF.